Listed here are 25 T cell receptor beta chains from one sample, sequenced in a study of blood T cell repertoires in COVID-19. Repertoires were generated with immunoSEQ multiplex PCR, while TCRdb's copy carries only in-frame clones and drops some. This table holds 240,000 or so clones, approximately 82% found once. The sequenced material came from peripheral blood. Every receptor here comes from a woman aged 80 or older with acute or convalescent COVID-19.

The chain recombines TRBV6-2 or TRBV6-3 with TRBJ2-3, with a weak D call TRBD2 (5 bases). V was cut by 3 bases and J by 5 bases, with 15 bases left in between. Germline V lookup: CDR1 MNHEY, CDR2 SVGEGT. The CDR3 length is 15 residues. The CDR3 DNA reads TGTGCCAGCAGTTATGCGAGGGAGATAAGAGATACGCAGTATTTT. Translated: CASSYAREIRDTQYF.

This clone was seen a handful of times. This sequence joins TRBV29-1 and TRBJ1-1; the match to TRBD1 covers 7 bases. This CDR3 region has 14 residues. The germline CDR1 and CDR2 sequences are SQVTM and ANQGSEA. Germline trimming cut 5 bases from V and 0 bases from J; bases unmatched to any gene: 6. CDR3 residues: CSVQRQGMNTEAFF. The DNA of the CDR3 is TGCAGCGTTCAGAGACAGGGAATGAACACTGAAGCTTTCTTT.

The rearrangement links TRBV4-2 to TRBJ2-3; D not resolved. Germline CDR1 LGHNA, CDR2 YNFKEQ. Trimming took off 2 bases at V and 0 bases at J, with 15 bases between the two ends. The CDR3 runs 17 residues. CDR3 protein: CASSQIEWAGSTDTQYF. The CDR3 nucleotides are TGTGCCAGCAGCCAAATCGAATGGGCAGGTAGCACAGATACGCAGTATTTT.

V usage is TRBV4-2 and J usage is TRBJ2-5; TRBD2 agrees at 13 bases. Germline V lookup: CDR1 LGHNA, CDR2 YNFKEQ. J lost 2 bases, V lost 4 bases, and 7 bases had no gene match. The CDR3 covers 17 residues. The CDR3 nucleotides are TGTGCCAGCAGCCTCTTGGGGGGACTAGCGGGGCAAGAGACCCAGTACTTC. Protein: CASSLLGGLAGQETQYF.

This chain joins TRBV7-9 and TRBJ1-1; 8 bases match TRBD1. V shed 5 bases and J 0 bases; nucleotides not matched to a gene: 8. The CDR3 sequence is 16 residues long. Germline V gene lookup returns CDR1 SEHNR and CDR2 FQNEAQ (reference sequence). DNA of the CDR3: TGTGCCAGCAGCGGACCCGGGACAGGTTTGAACACTGAAGCTTTCTTT. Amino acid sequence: CASSGPGTGLNTEAFF.

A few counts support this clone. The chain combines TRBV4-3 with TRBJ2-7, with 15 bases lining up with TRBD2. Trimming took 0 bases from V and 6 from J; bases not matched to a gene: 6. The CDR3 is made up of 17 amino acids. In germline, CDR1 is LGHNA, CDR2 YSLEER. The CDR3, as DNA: TGCGCCAGCAGCCAAGATCTCGGACTAGCGGGGGGGCGCGAGCAGTACTTC. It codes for CASSQDLGLAGGREQYF.

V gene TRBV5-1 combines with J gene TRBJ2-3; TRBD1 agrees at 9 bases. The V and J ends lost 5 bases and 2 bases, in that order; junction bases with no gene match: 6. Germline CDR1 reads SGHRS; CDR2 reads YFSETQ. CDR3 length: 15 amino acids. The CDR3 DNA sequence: TGCGCCAGCAGGCGGACAGGGGACATCACAGATACGCAGTATTTT. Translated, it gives CASRRTGDITDTQYF.

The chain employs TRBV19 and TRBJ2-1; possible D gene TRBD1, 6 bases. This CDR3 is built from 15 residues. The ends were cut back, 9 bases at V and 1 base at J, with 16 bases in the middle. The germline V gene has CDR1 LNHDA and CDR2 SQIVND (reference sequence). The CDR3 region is CASSPYRVSYNEQFF. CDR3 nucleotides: TGTGCCAGCTCCCCCTACAGGGTGTCCTACAATGAGCAGTTCTTC.

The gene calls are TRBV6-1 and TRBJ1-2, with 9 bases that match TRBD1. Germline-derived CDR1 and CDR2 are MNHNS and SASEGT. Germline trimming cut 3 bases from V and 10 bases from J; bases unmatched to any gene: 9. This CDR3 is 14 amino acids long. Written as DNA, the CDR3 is TGTGCCAGCAGTGAGTTCACAGGGGGCAATTTCTACACCTTC. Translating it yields CASSEFTGGNFYTF.

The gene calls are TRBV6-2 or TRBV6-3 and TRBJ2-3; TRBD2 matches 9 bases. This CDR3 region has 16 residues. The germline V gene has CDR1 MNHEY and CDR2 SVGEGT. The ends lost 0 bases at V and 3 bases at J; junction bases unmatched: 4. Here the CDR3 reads CASSYSASGVTDTQYF. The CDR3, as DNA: TGTGCCAGCAGTTACTCTGCTAGCGGGGTGACAGATACGCAGTATTTT.

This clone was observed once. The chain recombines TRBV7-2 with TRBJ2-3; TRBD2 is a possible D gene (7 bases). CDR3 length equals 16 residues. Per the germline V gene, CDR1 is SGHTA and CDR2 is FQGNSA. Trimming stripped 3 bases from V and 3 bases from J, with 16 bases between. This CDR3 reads CASSFWGRGGTDTQYF. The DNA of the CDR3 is TGTGCCAGCAGCTTTTGGGGCAGGGGAGGGACAGATACGCAGTATTTT.

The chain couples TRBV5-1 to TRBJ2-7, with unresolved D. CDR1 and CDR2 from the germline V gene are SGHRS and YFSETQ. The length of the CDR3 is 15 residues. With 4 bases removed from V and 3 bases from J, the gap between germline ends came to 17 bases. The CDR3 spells CASSPDRLSGYEQYF. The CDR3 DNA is TGCGCCAGCAGCCCCGACCGACTCTCGGGCTACGAGCAGTACTTC.

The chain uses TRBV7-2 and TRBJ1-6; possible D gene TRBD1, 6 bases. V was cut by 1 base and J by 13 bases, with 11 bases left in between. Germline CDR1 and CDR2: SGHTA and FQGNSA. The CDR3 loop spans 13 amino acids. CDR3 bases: TGTGCCAGCAGCTTAGTTTCGCAGGGGCCCCTCCACTTT. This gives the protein CASSLVSQGPLHF. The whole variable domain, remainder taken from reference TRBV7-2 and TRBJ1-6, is GAGVSQSPSNKVTEKGKDVELRCDPISGHTALYWYRQSLGQGLEFLIYFQGNSAPDKSGLPSDRFSAERTGGSVSTLTIQRTQQEDSAVYLCASSLVSQGPLHFGNGTRLTVT.

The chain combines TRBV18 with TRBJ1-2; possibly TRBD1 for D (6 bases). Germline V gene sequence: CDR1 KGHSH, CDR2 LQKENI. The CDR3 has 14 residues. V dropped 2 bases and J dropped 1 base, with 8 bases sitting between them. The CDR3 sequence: CASSPGQLNYGYTF. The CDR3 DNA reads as TGTGCCAGCTCACCAGGACAGCTTAACTATGGCTACACCTTC.

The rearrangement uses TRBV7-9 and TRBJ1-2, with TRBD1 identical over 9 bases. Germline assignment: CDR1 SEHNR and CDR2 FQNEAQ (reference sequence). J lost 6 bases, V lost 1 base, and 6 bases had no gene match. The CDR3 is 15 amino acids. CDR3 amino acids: CASSLGGGQGHGYTF. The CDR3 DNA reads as TGTGCCAGCAGCTTAGGAGGGGGACAGGGTCATGGCTACACCTTC.

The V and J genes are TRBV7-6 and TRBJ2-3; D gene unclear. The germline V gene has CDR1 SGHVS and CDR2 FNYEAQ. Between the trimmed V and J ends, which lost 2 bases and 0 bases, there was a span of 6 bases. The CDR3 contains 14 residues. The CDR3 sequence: CASSLLQSTDTQYF. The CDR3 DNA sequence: TGTGCCAGCAGCTTATTACAGAGCACAGATACGCAGTATTTT.

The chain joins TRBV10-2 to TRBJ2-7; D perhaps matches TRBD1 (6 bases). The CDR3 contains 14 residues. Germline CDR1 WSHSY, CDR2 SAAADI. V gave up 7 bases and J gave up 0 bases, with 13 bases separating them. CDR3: CASIRTASSYEQYF. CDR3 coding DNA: TGCGCCAGCATCCGGACAGCTAGCTCCTACGAGCAGTACTTC.

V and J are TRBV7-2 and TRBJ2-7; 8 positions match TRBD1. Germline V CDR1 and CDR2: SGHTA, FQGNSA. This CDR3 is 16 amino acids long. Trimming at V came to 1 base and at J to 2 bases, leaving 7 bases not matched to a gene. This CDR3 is CASSLEFVQGAYEQYF. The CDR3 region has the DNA TGTGCCAGCAGCTTAGAGTTTGTACAGGGGGCCTACGAGCAGTACTTC.

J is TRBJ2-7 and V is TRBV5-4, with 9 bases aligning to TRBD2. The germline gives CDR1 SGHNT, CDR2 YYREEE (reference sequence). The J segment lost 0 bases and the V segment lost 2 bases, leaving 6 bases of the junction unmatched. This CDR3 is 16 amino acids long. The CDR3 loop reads CASSLIPGLASYEQYF. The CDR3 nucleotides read TGTGCCAGCAGCTTAATCCCGGGACTAGCCTCCTACGAGCAGTACTTC.

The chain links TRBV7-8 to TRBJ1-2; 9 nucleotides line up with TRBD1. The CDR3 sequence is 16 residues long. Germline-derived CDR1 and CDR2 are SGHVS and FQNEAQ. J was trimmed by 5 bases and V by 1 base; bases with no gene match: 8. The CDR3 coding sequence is TGTGCCAGCAGCTTAGTTAACCCGGGACAGGGATATGGCTACACCTTC. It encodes CASSLVNPGQGYGYTF.

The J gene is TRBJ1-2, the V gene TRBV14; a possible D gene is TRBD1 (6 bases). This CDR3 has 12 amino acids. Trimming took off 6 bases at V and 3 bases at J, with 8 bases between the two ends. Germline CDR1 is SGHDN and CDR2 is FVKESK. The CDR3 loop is CASSRTDYGYTF. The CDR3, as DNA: TGTGCCAGCAGTCGGACAGACTATGGCTACACCTTC.

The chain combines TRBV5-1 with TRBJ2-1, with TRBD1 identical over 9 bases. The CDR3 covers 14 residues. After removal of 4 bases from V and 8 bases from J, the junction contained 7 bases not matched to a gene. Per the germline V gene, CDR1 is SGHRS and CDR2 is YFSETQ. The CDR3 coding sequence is TGCGCCAGCAGCCCGTCCCGGGACAGGGATGAGCAGTTCTTC. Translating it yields CASSPSRDRDEQFF.

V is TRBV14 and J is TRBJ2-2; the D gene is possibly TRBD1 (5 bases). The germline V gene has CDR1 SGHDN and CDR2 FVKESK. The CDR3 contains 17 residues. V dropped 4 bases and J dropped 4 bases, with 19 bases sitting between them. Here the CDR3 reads CASSLRQTPRLTGELFF. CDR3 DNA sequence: TGTGCCAGCAGCCTCCGACAGACCCCGCGACTCACCGGGGAGCTGTTTTTT.

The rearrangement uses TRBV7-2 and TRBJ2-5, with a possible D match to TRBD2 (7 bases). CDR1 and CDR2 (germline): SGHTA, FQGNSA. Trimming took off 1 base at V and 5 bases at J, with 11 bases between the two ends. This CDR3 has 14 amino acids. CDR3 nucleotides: TGTGCCAGCAGCTTAGGGGGGGGCCTCGAGACCCAGTACTTC. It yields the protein CASSLGGGLETQYF.

The CDR3 here is CASSPLAGGPGDTQYF. The CDR3 DNA reads TGTGCCAGCAGCCCCCTAGCGGGAGGGCCTGGAGATACGCAGTATTTT. The chain carries TRBV5-4 and TRBJ2-3; 12 bases line up with TRBD2. Looked up from germline, CDR1 is SGHNT and CDR2 is YYREEE (reference sequence). This CDR3 comprises 16 residues. V was clipped by 4 bases and J by 5 bases; unmatched bases: 8.